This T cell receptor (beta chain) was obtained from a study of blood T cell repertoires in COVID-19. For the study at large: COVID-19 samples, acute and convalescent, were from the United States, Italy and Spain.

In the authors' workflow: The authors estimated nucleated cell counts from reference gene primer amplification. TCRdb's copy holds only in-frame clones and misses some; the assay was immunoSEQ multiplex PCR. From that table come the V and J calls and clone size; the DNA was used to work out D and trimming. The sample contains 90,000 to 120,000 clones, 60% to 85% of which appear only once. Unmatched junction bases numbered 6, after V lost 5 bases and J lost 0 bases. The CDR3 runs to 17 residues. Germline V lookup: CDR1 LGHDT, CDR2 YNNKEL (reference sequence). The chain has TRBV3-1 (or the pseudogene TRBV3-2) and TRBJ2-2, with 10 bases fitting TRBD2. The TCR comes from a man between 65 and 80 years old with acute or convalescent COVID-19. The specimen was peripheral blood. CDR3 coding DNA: TGTGCCAGCAGCAAGACTAGCGGGCGAACGAACACCGGGGAGCTGTTTTTT. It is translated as CASSKTSGRTNTGELFF.